This paragraph covers one T cell receptor beta chain sequence. These data are taken from a study of blood T cell repertoires in COVID-19. Turning to the study itself: Samples taken during acute and convalescent COVID-19 were collected in the United States, Italy and Spain. In each case, the material was cDNA or gDNA derived from T cells, B-cell-depleted T cells, or PBMCs.

Authors' processing steps: Amplified reference gene primers provided the basis for estimating nucleated cell counts. Sequencing was performed with immunoSEQ multiplex PCR; in TCRdb, only in-frame clones are kept and a portion is missing. V and J calls and clone size follow that table, whereas D and trimming were derived from the DNA. Of 210,000 or so clones in the sample, roughly 81% were seen once. The germline V gene has CDR1 SGHRS and CDR2 YFSETQ. The CDR3 runs 20 residues. The ends lost 4 bases at V and 2 bases at J; junction bases unmatched: 22. Sequencing was carried out using peripheral blood. The receptor was derived from a woman aged 65 to 85 with active or convalescent COVID-19. The chain has TRBV5-1 and TRBJ2-3; 7 bases match TRBD2. The CDR3 bases are TGCGCCAGCAGCCGGCAGCCCTCCCGACGGCAGACTAGCCCCACAGATACGCAGTATTTT. Residues: CASSRQPSRRQTSPTDTQYF.